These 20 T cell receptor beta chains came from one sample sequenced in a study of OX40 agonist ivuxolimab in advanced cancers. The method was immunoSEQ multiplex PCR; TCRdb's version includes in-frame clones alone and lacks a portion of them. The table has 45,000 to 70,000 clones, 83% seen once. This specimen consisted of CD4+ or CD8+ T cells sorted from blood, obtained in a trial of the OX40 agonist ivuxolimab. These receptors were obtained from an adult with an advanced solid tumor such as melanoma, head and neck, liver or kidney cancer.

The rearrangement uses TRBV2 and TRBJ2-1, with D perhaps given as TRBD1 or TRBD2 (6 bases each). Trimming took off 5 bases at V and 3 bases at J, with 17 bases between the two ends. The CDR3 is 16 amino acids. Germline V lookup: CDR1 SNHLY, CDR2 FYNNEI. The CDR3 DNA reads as TGTGCCAGCAGTTACGTATTAGGGGGACTCTACAATGAGCAGTTCTTC. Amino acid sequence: CASSYVLGGLYNEQFF. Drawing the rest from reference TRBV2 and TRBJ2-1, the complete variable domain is EPEVTQTPSHQVTQMGQEVILRCVPISNHLYFYWYRQILGQKVEFLVSFYNNEISEKSEIFDDQFSVERPDGSNFTLKIRSTKLEDSAMYFCASSYVLGGLYNEQFFGPGTRLTVL.

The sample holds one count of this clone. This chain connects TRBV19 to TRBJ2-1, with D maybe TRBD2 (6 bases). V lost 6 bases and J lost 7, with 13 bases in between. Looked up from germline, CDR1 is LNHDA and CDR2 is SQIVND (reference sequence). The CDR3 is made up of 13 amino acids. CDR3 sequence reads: CASSRERRNEQFF. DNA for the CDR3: TGTGCCAGTAGCCGGGAGAGGAGGAATGAGCAGTTCTTC.

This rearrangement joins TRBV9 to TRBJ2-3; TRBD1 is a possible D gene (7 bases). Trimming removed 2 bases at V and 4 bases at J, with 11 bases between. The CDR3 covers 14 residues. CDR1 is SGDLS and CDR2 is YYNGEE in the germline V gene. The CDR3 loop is CASSVGGGPDTQYF. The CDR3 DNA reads TGTGCCAGCAGCGTCGGAGGGGGCCCAGATACGCAGTATTTT.

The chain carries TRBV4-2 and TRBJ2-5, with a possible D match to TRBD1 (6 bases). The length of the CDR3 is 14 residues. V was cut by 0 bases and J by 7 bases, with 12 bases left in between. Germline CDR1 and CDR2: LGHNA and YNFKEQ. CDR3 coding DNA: TGTGCCAGCAGCCAAGAGGCGACAGGCGGGACCCAGTACTTC. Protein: CASSQEATGGTQYF.

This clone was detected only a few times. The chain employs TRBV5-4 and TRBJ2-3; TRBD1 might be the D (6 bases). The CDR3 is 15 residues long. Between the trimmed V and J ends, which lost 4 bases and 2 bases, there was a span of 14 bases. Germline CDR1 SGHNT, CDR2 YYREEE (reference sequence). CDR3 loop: CASSPGTPVTDTQYF. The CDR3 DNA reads TGTGCCAGCAGCCCCGGGACACCCGTCACAGATACGCAGTATTTT.

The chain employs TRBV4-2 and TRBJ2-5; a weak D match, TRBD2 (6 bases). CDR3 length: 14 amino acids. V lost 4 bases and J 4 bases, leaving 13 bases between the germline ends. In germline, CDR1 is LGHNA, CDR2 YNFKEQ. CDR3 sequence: CASSPYLGGETQYF. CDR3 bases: TGTGCCAGCAGCCCGTACTTGGGGGGAGAGACCCAGTACTTC.

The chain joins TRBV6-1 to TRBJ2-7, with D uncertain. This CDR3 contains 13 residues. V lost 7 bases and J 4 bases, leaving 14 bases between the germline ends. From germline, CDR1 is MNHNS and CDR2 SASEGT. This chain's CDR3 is CASTVSNRYEQYF. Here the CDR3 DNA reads TGTGCCAGCACTGTAAGCAACAGATACGAGCAGTACTTC.

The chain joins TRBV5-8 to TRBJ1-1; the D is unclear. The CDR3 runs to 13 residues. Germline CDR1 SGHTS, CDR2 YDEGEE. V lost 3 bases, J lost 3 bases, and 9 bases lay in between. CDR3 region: CASSSMIYTEAFF. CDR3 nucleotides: TGTGCCAGCAGCTCCATGATTTACACTGAAGCTTTCTTT. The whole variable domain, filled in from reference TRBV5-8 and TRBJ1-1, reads EAGVTQSPTHLIKTRGQQATLRCSPISGHTSVYWYQQALGLGLQFLLWYDEGEERNRGNFPPRFSGRQFPNYSSELNVNALELEDSALYLCASSSMIYTEAFFGQGTRLTVV.

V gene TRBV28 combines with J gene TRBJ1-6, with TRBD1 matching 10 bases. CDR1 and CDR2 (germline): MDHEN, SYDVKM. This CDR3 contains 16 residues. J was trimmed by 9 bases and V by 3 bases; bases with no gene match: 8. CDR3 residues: CASSFPRQGAGSPLHF. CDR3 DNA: TGTGCCAGCAGTTTCCCCCGACAGGGGGCGGGTTCACCCCTCCACTTT.

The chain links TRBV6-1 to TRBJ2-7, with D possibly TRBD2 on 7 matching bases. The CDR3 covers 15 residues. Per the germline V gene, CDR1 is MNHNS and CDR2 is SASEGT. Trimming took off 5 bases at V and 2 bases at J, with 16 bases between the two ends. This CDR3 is CASSRGAGVAYEQYF. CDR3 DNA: TGTGCCAGCAGTCGGGGGGCGGGAGTCGCCTACGAGCAGTACTTC.

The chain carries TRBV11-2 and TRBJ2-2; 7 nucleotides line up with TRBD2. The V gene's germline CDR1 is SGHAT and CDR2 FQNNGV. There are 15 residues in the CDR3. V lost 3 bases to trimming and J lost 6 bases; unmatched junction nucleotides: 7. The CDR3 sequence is CASSFTAGVSGELFF. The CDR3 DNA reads TGTGCCAGCAGCTTTACGGCGGGAGTTTCCGGGGAGCTGTTTTTT.

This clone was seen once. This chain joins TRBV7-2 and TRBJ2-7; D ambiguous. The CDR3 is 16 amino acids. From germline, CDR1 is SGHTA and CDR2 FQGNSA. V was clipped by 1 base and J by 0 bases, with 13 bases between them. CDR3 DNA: TGTGCCAGCAGCTTAGGTCCGTTAGTGAGCTCCTACGAGCAGTACTTC. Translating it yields CASSLGPLVSSYEQYF.

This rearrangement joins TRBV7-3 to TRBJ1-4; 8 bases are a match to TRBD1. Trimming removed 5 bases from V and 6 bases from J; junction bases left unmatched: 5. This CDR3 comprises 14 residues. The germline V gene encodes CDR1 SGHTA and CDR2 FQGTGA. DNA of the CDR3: TGTGCCAGCAGCGGGACCAGGGGGCATGAAAAACTGTTTTTT. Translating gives CASSGTRGHEKLFF.

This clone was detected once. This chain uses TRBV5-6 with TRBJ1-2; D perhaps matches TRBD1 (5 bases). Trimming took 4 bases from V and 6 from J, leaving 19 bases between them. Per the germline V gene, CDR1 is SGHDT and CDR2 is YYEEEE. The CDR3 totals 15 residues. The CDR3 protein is CASSLDRGQRNGYTF. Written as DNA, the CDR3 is TGTGCCAGCAGCCTCGACCGAGGACAAAGAAATGGCTACACCTTC.

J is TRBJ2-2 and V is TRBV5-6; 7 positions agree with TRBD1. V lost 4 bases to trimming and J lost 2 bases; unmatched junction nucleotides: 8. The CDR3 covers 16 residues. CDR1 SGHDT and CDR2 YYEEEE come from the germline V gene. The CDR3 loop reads CASSLRQGGNTGELFF. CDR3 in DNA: TGTGCCAGCAGCCTACGACAGGGCGGAAACACCGGGGAGCTGTTTTTT.

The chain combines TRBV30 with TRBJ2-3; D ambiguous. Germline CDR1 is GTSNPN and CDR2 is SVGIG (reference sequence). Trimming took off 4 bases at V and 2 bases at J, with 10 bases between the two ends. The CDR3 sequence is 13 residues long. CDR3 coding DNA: TGTGCCTGGAATACCAGAAACACAGATACGCAGTATTTT. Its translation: CAWNTRNTDTQYF.

In nucleotides, the CDR3 is TGTGCCTGGACAGTACAGGGGGCCTTGACAGATACGCAGTATTTT. Its translation is CAWTVQGALTDTQYF. The chain uses TRBV30 and TRBJ2-3, with 9 bases lining up with TRBD1. CDR3 length: 15 amino acids. V was pared by 4 bases and J by 3 bases, with 8 bases of the junction left unmatched. The germline gives CDR1 GTSNPN, CDR2 SVGIG (reference sequence).

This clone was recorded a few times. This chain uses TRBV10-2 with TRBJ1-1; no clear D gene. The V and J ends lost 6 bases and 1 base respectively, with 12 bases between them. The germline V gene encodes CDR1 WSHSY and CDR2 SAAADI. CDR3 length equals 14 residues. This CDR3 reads CASRDPKANTEAFF. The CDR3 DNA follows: TGCGCCAGCAGGGATCCCAAGGCGAACACTGAAGCTTTCTTT.

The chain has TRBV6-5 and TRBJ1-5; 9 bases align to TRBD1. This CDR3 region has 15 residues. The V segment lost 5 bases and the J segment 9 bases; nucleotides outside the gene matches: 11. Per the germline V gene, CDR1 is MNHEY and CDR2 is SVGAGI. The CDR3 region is CASSARQGEVVPQHF. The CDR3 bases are TGTGCCAGCAGTGCAAGACAGGGGGAGGTGGTGCCCCAGCATTTT.

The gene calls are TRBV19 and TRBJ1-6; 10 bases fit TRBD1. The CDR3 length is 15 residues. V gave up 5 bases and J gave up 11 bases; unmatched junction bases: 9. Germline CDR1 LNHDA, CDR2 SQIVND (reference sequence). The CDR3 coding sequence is TGTGCCAGTAGTCCATTAATCGACAGGGGGCCACCCCTCCACTTT. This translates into CASSPLIDRGPPLHF.